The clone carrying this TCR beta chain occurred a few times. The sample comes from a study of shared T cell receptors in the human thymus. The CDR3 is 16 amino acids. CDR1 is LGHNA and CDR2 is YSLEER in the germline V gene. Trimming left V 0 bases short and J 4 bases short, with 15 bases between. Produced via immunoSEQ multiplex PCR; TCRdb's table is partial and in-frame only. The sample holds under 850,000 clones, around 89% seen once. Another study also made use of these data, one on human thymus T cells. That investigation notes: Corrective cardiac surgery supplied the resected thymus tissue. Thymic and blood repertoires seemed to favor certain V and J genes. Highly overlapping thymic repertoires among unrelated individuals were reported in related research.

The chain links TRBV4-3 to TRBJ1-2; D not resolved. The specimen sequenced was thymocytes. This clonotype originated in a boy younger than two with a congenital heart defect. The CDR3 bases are TGCGCCAGCAGCCAAGAGGTGTACATCCGATCCTATGGCTACACCTTC. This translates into CASSQEVYIRSYGYTF.